This T cell receptor (beta chain) was identified in a study of human T cells and chemical hapten exposure. TCRdb re-analysed the RACE reads in MiXCR, keeping a single row per CDR3 protein. The sample has 350,000 to 400,000 distinct CDR3 sequences; about 6% are singletons. Time point noted: patch test 2, 6 weeks after DPC sensitization. The treatment is: therapeutic diphenylcyclopropenone sensitization with weekly scalp DPC. Germline V lookup: CDR1 SGHVS, CDR2 FNYEAQ. Trimming pared 4 bases from V and 7 bases from J, leaving 13 bases between. The CDR3 spans 13 residues. This rearrangement joins TRBV7-6 to TRBJ2-5; unclear D gene. This clonotype was obtained from a woman aged 18-29 years with alopecia areata. Some clones in this sample may be carry-over from other donors' samples. The material sequenced was whole blood, taken in connection with sensitization to the hapten diphenylcyclopropenone (DPC). This chain's CDR3 is CASSSNGQRTQYF. CDR3 DNA: TGTGCCAGCAGCTCTAATGGCCAGAGGACCCAGTACTTC.